The present TCR beta chain was sequenced within a study of CD8 T cells in ankylosing spondylitis. 5'-RACE, quantitative and with molecular barcodes, yielded the TCR beta libraries. A single record per CDR3 protein comes from TCRdb applying MiXCR to the 5' RACE reads. The sample has under 250,000 distinct CDR3 sequences, under 35% seen once; the top ten hold about 4%. About this clonotype itself: Its cognate antigen is unknown.

Study results and limitations: Reports of some motif variants in reactive arthritis synovial fluid and blood predate this one. Significantly higher representation of disease-linked clones was reported for matched ankylosing spondylitis synovial fluid. Ankylosing spondylitis blood appeared to be characterized by a TCR beta motif of eight highly homologous variants.

Trimming shortened V by 4 bases and J by 1 base, and 20 bases separated the two germline ends. The germline CDR1 and CDR2 sequences are MGHRA and YSYEKL. The CDR3 is 18 amino acids. Input material: blood, either unsorted or a sorted T cell fraction (not recorded which). The chain employs TRBV4-1 and TRBJ1-3; a possible D gene is TRBD1 (6 bases). The receptor's source is a male donor with ankylosing spondylitis or in good health (not recorded which). The CDR3 coding sequence is TGCGCCAGCAGCCTAGGGGCAGCCCAAGGGGGGTCTGGAAACACCATATATTTT. It yields the protein CASSLGAAQGGSGNTIYF.